This TCR beta chain was recovered during a study of metastatic and nonmetastatic thyroid tumors. At the level of the study: Repertoires were compared across blood and tumor or nodule tissue from malignant and benign thyroid patients. General study findings and limits: Significantly higher TCR beta diversity was reportedly seen in malignant thyroid tumors than benign nodules, in blood and tumor.

TCRdb reanalyzed the PCR reads via MiXCR. The sample holds about 92,000 clones, under 15% seen once. Trimming stripped 5 bases from V and 5 bases from J, with 25 bases between. The CDR3 contains 18 residues. Every patient was untreated before thyroid surgery. There are a few counts of this clone. The target antigen is unknown. This specimen includes other DNA sequences encoding the same CDR3. This sequence joins TRBV12-3 or TRBV12-4 and TRBJ2-1; D is uncertain. Sequencing used blood. The sequence derives from a female donor with papillary thyroid cancer or a benign thyroid nodule (not recorded which). Some clones in this sample may be carry-over from other donors' samples. The CDR3 reads CASSGRLKNPVGNNEQFF. The DNA of the CDR3 is TGTGCCAGCAGTGGTCGGTTGAAGAACCCGGTGGGCAACAATGAGCAGTTCTTC.